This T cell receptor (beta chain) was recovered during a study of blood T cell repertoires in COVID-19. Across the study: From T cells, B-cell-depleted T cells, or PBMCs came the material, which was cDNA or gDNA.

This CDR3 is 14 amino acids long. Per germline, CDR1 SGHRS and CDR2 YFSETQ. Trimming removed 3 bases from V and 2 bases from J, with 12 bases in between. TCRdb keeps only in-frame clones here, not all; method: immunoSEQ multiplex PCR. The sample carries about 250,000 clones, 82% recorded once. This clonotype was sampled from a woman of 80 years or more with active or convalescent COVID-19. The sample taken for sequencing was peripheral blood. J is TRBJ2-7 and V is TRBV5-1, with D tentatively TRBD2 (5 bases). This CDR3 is CASSSSGSPYEQYF. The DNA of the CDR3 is TGCGCCAGCAGCTCTTCGGGATCACCCTACGAGCAGTACTTC.